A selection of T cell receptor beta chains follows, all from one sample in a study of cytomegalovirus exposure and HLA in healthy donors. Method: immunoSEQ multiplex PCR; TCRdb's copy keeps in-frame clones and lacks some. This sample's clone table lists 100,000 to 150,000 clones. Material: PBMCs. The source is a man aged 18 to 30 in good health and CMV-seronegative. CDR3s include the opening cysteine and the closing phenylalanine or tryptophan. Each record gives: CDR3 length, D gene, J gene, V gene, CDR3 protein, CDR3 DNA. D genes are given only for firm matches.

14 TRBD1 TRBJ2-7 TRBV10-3 CAIITDRGSYEQYF TGTGCCATCATTACGGACAGGGGGTCCTACGAGCAGTACTTC
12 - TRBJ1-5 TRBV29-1 CSVGRENQPQHF TGCAGCGTTGGACGGGAAAATCAGCCCCAGCATTTT
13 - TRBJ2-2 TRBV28 CASSFTRTGELFF TGTGCCAGCAGTTTTACACGCACCGGGGAGCTGTTTTTT
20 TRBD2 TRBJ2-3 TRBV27 CASSLSTVSGGEVLADTQYF TGTGCCAGCAGCCTATCGACGGTGTCGGGGGGGGAAGTGTTAGCAGATACGCAGTATTTT
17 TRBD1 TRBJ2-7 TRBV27 CASSRIDFGTGRLEQYF TGTGCCAGCAGTCGTATCGACTTCGGGACAGGGCGATTAGAGCAGTACTTC
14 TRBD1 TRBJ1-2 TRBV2 CASRNQGDYYGYTF TGTGCCAGCAGGAACCAGGGGGATTACTATGGCTACACCTTC
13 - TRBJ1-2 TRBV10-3 CAISVDGYYGYTF TGTGCCATCAGTGTCGACGGGTACTATGGCTACACCTTC
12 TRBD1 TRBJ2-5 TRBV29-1 CSVGSTDRAQYF TGCAGCGTTGGAAGTACCGACAGGGCCCAGTACTTC
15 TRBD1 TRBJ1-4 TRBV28 CASRTGSATNEKLFF TGTGCCAGCAGGACAGGGTCTGCAACTAATGAAAAACTGTTTTTT
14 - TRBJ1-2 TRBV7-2 CASSPQGSNYGYTF TGTGCCAGCAGCCCCCAGGGGTCGAACTATGGCTACACCTTC
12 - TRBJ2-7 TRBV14 CASSQHIYEQYF TGTGCCAGCAGCCAACACATTTACGAGCAGTACTTC